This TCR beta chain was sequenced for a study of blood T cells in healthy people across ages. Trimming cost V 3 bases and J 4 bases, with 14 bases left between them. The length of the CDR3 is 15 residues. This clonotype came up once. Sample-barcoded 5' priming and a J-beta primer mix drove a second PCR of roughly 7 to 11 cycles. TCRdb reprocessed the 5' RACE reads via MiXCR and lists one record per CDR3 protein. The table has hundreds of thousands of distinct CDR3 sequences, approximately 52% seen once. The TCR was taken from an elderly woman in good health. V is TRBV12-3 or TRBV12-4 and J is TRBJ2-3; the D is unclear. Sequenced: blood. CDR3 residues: CASSFGRVRADTQYF. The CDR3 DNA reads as TGTGCCAGCAGTTTTGGAAGAGTGAGAGCAGATACGCAGTATTTT.